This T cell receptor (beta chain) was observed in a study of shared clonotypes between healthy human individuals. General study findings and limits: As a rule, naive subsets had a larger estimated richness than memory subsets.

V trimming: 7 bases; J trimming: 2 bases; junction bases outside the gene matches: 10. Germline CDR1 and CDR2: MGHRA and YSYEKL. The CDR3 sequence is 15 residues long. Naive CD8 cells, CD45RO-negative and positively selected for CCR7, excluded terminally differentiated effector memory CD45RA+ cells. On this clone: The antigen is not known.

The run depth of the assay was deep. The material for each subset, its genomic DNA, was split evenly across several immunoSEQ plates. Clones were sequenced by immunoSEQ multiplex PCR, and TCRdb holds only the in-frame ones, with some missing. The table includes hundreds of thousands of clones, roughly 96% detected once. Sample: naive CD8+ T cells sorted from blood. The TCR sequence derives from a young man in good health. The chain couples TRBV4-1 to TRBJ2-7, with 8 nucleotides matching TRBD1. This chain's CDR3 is CASTAGRGPTYEQYF. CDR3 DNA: TGCGCCAGCACCGCGGGCAGGGGGCCCACCTACGAGCAGTACTTC.